The 8 T cell receptor beta chains given below trace back to one sample, sequenced in a study of spatial heterogeneity in lung cancer. In TCRdb, the 5' RACE reads were re-called with MiXCR into one record per CDR3 protein. The repertoire holds tens of thousands of distinct CDR3 sequences, with around 5.2% as singletons. Time point denoted: sample taken at primary tumor resection. No cell sorting; template was whole RNA from tumor, lung tissue or PBMC. Sequenced material: PBMCs, taken at surgery. The origin of the receptors is a female donor with early-stage non-small cell lung cancer.

Comments on this clonotype: The junction departs from the called germline gene at one end, perhaps through a read error. The chain carries TRBV7-9 and TRBJ1-4; 7 bases are shared with TRBD1. Germline V gene sequence: CDR1 SEHNR, CDR2 FQNEAQ (reference sequence). The CDR3 covers 14 residues. The CDR3 sequence is CASSLGQVNEKLFF. The CDR3 DNA reads as TGTGCCAGCAGTTTAGGACAGGTCAATGAAAAACTGTTTTTT.

In this sample, this clonotype turned up many times. This chain uses TRBV5-1 with TRBJ1-1; no definite D call. V lost 1 base to trimming and J lost 1 base, with 11 bases between them. Germline CDR1 is SGHRS and CDR2 is YFSETQ. The CDR3 is 15 residues long. DNA of the CDR3: TGCGCCAGCAGCTTGCATAGTTTGGGGAACACTGAAGCTTTCTTT. It is translated as CASSLHSLGNTEAFF.

This clonotype has just a few counts. The chain is built from TRBV5-1 and TRBJ1-2, with D tentatively TRBD1 (5 bases). The CDR3 totals 15 residues. CDR1 and CDR2 from the germline V gene are SGHRS and YFSETQ. V was trimmed by 4 bases and J by 8 bases, leaving 21 bases between them. CDR3 coding DNA: TGCGCCAGCAGCCCCGGGACTGTCCCAGCGGAAGGCTACACCTTC. Its protein is CASSPGTVPAEGYTF.

This clonotype was counted ten times or more. The chain recombines TRBV6-1 with TRBJ2-1; 7 bases align to TRBD1. Germline trimming cut 6 bases from V and 9 bases from J; bases unmatched to any gene: 8. Germline V CDR1 and CDR2: MNHNS, SASEGT. The CDR3 is 13 amino acids. DNA of the CDR3: TGTGCCAGCAGAGTAGAACAGGGGACTGAGCAGTTCTTC. Translated: CASRVEQGTEQFF.

Ten or more counts support this clonotype. The chain couples TRBV14 to TRBJ1-2; D unresolved. The CDR3 spans 12 residues. Trimming took 3 bases from V and 4 from J, leaving 6 bases between them. CDR1 SGHDN and CDR2 FVKESK come from the germline V gene. CDR3 loop: CASSQAVYGYTF. The DNA for the CDR3 is TGTGCCAGCAGCCAGGCGGTCTATGGCTACACCTTC.

There are a few counts of this clonotype. The chain recombines TRBV7-2 with TRBJ1-1, with 8 bases fitting TRBD1. Germline trimming cut 10 bases from V and 3 bases from J; bases unmatched to any gene: 10. Germline V gives CDR1 SGHTA, CDR2 FQGNSA. The length of the CDR3 is 14 residues. For the CDR3, the DNA is TGTGCCAACATAGGACAGGGAGGCTACACTGAAGCTTTCTTT. This codes for CANIGQGGYTEAFF.

This clonotype showed up many times. The chain joins TRBV7-9 to TRBJ2-7; 7 nucleotides line up with TRBD1. The CDR3 is 14 amino acids. Germline lookup yields CDR1 SEHNR and CDR2 FQNEAQ (reference sequence). The V gene end was trimmed by 4 bases and the J gene end by 5 bases; junction bases not matched to a gene: 8. Written as DNA, the CDR3 is TGTGCCAGCAGCTCCGGGACAGTCGGCCACGAGCAGTACTTC. This encodes CASSSGTVGHEQYF. Complete variable domain (other parts from reference TRBV7-9 and TRBJ2-7): DTGVSQNPRHKITKRGQNVTFRCDPISEHNRLYWYRQTLGQGPEFLTYFQNEAQLEKSRLLSDRFSAERPKGSFSTLEIQRTEQGDSAMYLCASSSGTVGHEQYFGPGTRLTVT.

This clonotype was seen ten or more times. This chain joins TRBV7-2 and TRBJ2-1; D gene unclear. Germline V gene sequence: CDR1 SGHTA, CDR2 FQGNSA. V was shortened by 1 base and J by 0 bases, with 10 bases between the two germline ends. This CDR3 is built from 16 residues. The CDR3 DNA is TGTGCCAGCAGCTTAGTTGGGGTGAGCTCCTACAATGAGCAGTTCTTC. It is translated as CASSLVGVSSYNEQFF.